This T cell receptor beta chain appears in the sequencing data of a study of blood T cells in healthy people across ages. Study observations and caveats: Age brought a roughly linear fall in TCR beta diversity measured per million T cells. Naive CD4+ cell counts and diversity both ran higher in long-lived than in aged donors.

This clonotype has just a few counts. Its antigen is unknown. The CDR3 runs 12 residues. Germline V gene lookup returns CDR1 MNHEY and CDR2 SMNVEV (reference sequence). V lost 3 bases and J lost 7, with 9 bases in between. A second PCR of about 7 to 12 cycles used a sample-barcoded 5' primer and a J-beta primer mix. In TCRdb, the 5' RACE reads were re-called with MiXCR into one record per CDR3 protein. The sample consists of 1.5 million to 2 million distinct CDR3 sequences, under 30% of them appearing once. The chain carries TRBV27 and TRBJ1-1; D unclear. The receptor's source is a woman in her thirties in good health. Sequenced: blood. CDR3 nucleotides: TGTGCCAGCAGTTTTATTGGGAATGAAGCTTTCTTT. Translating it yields CASSFIGNEAFF.